This T cell receptor (beta chain) was documented in a study of blood T cell repertoires in COVID-19 (dated by TCRdb to the early 2020s). Some background on the complete study: ImmuneRACE Cohort 3 recovered participants were defined by two consecutive negative NP/OP PCR tests, healthcare professional clearance, or symptom resolution. Samples covering the acute and convalescent phases of COVID-19 were provided by collaborators in the United States, Italy and Spain. The prospective study material was composed of cDNA or gDNA derived from T cells, B-cell-depleted T cells, or PBMCs. The dataset comprised deeply sampled blood TCRbeta repertoires from subjects exposed to, actively infected with, or recovered from COVID-19. The repertoires were made available in a free public database intended to serve as a resource for research on the immune response to SARS-CoV-2. The samples were drawn from the first 160 participants of the ongoing ImmuneRACE study and from 1,200 or so subjects provided by 6 global collaborators. Nearly every sample came with metadata listing a de-identified subject ID, COVID-19 status, age in years and sex. HLA class I and class II types, where available, came from metadata supplied by the sample provider rather than from assay-based typing.

Enrolling through a virtual design, the prospective study's participants ranged in age from about 18 to 100 years and lived across roughly 23 United States geographic areas. To assign participants to cohorts, the prospective study relied on clinical history that participants themselves reported in a screening survey and a study questionnaire. In the prospective study, mobile phlebotomists collected whole blood, serum and a nasopharyngeal or oropharyngeal swab from each participant. Participants in the prospective study had the option to provide additional blood draws and questionnaires over a roughly 2-month period. Before DNA extraction, blood samples from the prospective study were shipped at room temperature or frozen. The immunoSEQ Assay, a bias-controlled multiplex PCR, was used to amplify TCRbeta CDR3 regions from genomic DNA. Processing in the source paper ran as follows. The number of nucleated cells in each sample was estimated from the amplification of reference gene primers within the assay. To quantify the absolute abundance of each unique TCRbeta CDR3 rearrangement, sequence reads were collapsed and filtered. For each sample, productive Simpson clonality was calculated as the square root of Simpson's diversity index over productive rearrangements. Not all clones reach the TCRdb copy of this immuneACCESS table, which keeps in-frame sequences only. Checked studies attribute under half of the gap to unresolved V genes and leave the rest unexplained. For V, J and clone size, that table is used; D and trimming come from the DNA. The sample table contains over 110,000 clones; only one count was recorded for 84% of them. The ten largest clones represent approximately 4% of the sample.

What the authors observed across the whole study: The quantity of clinical and demographic metadata differed by source and by participant and was supplied without curation.

From the germline V gene, CDR1 is MGHDK and CDR2 is SYGVNS. The CDR3 contains 16 residues, cysteine and phenylalanine counted. The sequence is cut down to CDR3 DNA, 48 bases in frame from base 1. Compared with germline, V lacks 9 bases and J lacks 0 bases; bases without a gene match: 11. About this clone itself: Its antigen is still unknown. There are no base qualities to consult, and no much larger clone falls within one base.

Sample: PBMCs or T cells enriched from blood (not recorded which). The chain is assembled from TRBV25-1 and TRBJ2-3; TRBD2 agrees with 8 junctional bases. The source of this sequence is a man aged 50-60 years in a cohort exposed to, infected with or recovered from COVID-19 (not recorded which). Here is the DNA: TGTGCCAGTGCCCCTACTAGCGGTCCTAGCACAGATACGCAGTATTTT. Its protein product is CASAPTSGPSTDTQYF.